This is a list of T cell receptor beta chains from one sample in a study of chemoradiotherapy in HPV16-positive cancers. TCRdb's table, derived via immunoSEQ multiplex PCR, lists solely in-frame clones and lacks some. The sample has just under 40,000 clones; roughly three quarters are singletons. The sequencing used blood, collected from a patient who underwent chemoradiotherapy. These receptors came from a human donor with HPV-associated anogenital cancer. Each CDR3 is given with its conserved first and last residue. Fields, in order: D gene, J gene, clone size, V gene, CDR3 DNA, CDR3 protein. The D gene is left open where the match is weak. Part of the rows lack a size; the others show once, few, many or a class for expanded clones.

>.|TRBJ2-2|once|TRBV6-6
TGTGCCAGCCGATCAGGGACGCGTCCGAACACCGGGGAGCTGTTTTTT
CASRSGTRPNTGELFF
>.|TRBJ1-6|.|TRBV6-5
TGTGCCAGCAAAGTGACGGAAAATAATTCACCCCTCCACTTT
CASKVTENNSPLHF
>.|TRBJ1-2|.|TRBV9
TGTGCCAGCAGCTTAACGACCGGGGGCTACACCTTC
CASSLTTGGYTF
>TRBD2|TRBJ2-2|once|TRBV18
TGTGCCAGCTCACCAACGCGCCTAGCGGGGGGGCCGAACACCGGGGAGCTGTTTTTT
CASSPTRLAGGPNTGELFF
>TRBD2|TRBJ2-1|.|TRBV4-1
TGCGCCAGCACCCGGGGGGGAGATTTCGGTGAGCAGTTCTTC
CASTRGGDFGEQFF
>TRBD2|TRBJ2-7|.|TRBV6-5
TGTGCCAGCAGCCAAAATACCGGGACTAGCGCCGCGTACTTC
CASSQNTGTSAAYF
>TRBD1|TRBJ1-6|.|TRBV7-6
TGTGCCAGCAGCTTAGCGAGGACAGGGTTTGATTCACCCCTCCACTTT
CASSLARTGFDSPLHF
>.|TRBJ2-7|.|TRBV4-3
TGCGCCAGCAGCCAAGTCAGCAGTCCCTTCTACGAGCAGTACTTC
CASSQVSSPFYEQYF
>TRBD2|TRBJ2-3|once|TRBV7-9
TGTGCCAGCAGCTTAGAAGCGGGGGGTTACACAGATACGCAGTATTTT
CASSLEAGGYTDTQYF
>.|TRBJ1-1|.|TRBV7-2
TGTGCCAGCAGCTTAGGTACGGGCTATCACACTGAAGCTTTCTTT
CASSLGTGYHTEAFF
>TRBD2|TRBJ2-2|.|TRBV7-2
TGTGCCAGCAGCCAACTAGCGGGGGTATCCGGGGAGCTGTTTTTT
CASSQLAGVSGELFF
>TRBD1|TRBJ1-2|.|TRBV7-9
TGTGCCAGCAGCCCCATCGGACAGGGCTATGGCTACACCTTC
CASSPIGQGYGYTF
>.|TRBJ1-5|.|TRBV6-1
TGTGCCAGCAGTGAATTTTTGGATAGCAATCAGCCCCAGCATTTT
CASSEFLDSNQPQHF
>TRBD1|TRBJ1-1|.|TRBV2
TGTGCCAGCAGTGGATCGACAGGGGATCTGGGCGCTTTCTTT
CASSGSTGDLGAFF
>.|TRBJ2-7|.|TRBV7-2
TGTGCCAGCAGCTTAGGGGTCGGTGGCGAGCAGTACTTC
CASSLGVGGEQYF
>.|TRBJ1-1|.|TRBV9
TGTGCCAGCAGCGTAGAGGCGAGAACCGAAGCTTTCTTT
CASSVEARTEAFF
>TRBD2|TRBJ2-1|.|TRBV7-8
TGTGCCAGCAGCTTAGTGTCGTTGCCCGGGGGGGACTCCTACAATGAGCAGTTCTTC
CASSLVSLPGGDSYNEQFF
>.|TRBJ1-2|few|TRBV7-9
TGTGCCAGCAGCCCCGACACAGGCGCTGGCTACACCTTC
CASSPDTGAGYTF
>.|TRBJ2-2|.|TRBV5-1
TGCGCCAGCAGCGGCCGGACACTGAACACCGGGGAGCTGTTTTTT
CASSGRTLNTGELFF
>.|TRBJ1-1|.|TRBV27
TGTGCCAGCAGTTTATCGAGGGGTGCGATGGGGAACACTGAAGCTTTCTTT
CASSLSRGAMGNTEAFF
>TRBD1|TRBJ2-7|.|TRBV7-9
TGTGCCAGCAGCTCCGGGACAGGGGACTACGAGCAGTACTTC
CASSSGTGDYEQYF
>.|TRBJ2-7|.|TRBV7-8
TGTGCCAGCAGCTTAGGGCAAGGGGCCTACGAGCAGTACTTC
CASSLGQGAYEQYF
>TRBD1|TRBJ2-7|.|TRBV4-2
TGTGCCAGCAGCCAAGATCCCGGACAGGGGTGGGGGGAGCAGTACTTC
CASSQDPGQGWGEQYF
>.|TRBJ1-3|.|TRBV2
TGTGCCAGCAGTTACGGTCCAGACTCTGGAAACACCATATATTTT
CASSYGPDSGNTIYF
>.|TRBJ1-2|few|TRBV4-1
TGCGCCAGCAGCCAAGGGTTGGTGGTGGGTGGCTACACCTTC
CASSQGLVVGGYTF
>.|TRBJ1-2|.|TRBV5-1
TGCGCCAGCAGCCTGGGGTTGGGGGTCAACTATGGCTACACCTTC
CASSLGLGVNYGYTF
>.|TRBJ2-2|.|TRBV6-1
TGTGCCAGCAATTGGACGCCGGGTACCGGGGAGCTGTTTTTT
CASNWTPGTGELFF
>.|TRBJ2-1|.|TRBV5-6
TGTGCCAGCAGCTTTGCCTCCGGCAATGAGCAGTTCTTC
CASSFASGNEQFF
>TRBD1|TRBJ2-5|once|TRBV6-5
TGTGCCAGCAACGGGCCGGGACAGCTCAAGACCCAGTACTTC
CASNGPGQLKTQYF
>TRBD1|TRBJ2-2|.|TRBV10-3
TGTGCCATCAATAGTTTAGGGACAGAGAACACCGGGGAGCTGTTTTTT
CAINSLGTENTGELFF
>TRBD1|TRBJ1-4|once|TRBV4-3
TGCGCCAGCAGCCAAGAGGACAGGGCGATTAATGAAAAACTGTTTTTT
CASSQEDRAINEKLFF
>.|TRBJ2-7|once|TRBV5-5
TGTGCCAGCAGCTTCCGGGACACTTCCTACGAGCAGTACTTC
CASSFRDTSYEQYF
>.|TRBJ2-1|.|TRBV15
TGTGCCACCAGCAGAGAAAGGTTGGGGAATGAGCAGTTCTTC
CATSRERLGNEQFF
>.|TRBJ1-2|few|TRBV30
TGTGCCTGGAGTGGGGTGTCTAACTATGGCTACACCTTC
CAWSGVSNYGYTF
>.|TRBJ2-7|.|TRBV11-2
TGTGCCAGCAGCTTAGATCTAGGGAAACACTACGAGCAGTACTTC
CASSLDLGKHYEQYF
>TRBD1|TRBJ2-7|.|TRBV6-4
TGTGCCAACTCGACAGGGTCTAACGAGCAGTACTTC
CANSTGSNEQYF
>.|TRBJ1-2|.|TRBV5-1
TGCGCCAGCAGCTCGGGCGGGACCTATGGCTACACCTTC
CASSSGGTYGYTF
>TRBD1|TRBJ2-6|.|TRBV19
TGTGCCAGTAGTACGGACAGGGGTCGGGCCAACGTCCTGACTTTC
CASSTDRGRANVLTF
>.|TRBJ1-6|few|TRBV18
TGTGCCAGCTCACCAAACATAGGAAGTTCACCCCTCCACTTT
CASSPNIGSSPLHF
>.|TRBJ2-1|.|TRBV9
TGTGCCAGCAGCGTACGGGACCACAATGAGCAGTTCTTC
CASSVRDHNEQFF
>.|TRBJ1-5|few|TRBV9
TGTGCCAGCAGCTTTGGGGCGGATCAGCCCCAGCATTTT
CASSFGADQPQHF
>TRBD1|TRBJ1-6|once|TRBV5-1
TGCGCCAGCAGCTTGGCCGTGGGGGGACAGACCAATTCACCCCTCCACTTT
CASSLAVGGQTNSPLHF
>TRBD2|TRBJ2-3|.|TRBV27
TGTGCCAGCAGTTTACAGCGGGGTGCAGATACGCAGTATTTT
CASSLQRGADTQYF
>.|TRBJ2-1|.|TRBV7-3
TGTGCCAGCAGCCTCATCGGGGGAAATGAGCAGTTCTTC
CASSLIGGNEQFF
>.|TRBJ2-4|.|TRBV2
TGTGCCAGCAGTGAGCAGGGGATGAACATTCAGTACTTC
CASSEQGMNIQYF
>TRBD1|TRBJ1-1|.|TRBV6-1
TGTGCCAGCAGGGCCGGGACAGTTAACACTGAAGCTTTCTTT
CASRAGTVNTEAFF
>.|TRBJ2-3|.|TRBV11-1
TGTGCCAGCAGCCGCACTGAGGGGAGCACAGATACGCAGTATTTT
CASSRTEGSTDTQYF
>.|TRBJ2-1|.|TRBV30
TGTGCCTGGAGGGGATTAGGGGTAGGCAATGAGCAGTTCTTC
CAWRGLGVGNEQFF
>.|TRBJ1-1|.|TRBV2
TGTGCCAGCAGTCGTTTTTCCCCGGGGCCTAACACTGAAGCTTTCTTT
CASSRFSPGPNTEAFF
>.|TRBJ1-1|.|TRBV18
TGTGCCAGCTCACCACCTTCATTATCCAGGGCCATGAACACTGAAGCTTTCTTT
CASSPPSLSRAMNTEAFF
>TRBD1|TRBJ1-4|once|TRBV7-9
TGTGCCAGCAGCTTATGGACAGGGGGTAGGACTAATGAAAAACTGTTTTTT
CASSLWTGGRTNEKLFF
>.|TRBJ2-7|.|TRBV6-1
TGTGCCACCCGAGGCACTACGAAGCTCCACGAGCAGTACTTC
CATRGTTKLHEQYF
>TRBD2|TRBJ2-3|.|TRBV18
TGTGCCAGCTCACCGAAGGCTAGCGGGGCAGATACGCAGTATTTT
CASSPKASGADTQYF